Each of the 18 T cell receptor beta chains below was sequenced from the same sample in a study of CD8 T cells in ankylosing spondylitis. TCRdb used MiXCR to reprocess the 5' RACE reads, holding one entry per CDR3 protein. The sample has more than 250,000 distinct CDR3 sequences; approximately 10% are singletons. Sequenced material: blood, either unsorted or a sorted T cell fraction (not recorded which). The receptors originated from a female donor with ankylosing spondylitis or in good health (not recorded which).

This clonotype occurred many times. The chain joins TRBV30 to TRBJ2-1, with 10 bases fitting TRBD2. With 4 bases clipped from V and 3 bases from J, the junction kept 12 bases outside the gene matches. This CDR3 contains 17 residues. CDR1 and CDR2 from the germline V gene are GTSNPN and SVGIG (reference sequence). CDR3 sequence: CAWKKGDTSGIYNEQFF. Here the CDR3 DNA reads TGTGCCTGGAAAAAGGGGGACACTAGCGGGATCTACAATGAGCAGTTCTTC.

Ten or more counts support this clonotype. The chain links TRBV20-1 to TRBJ1-2; D is uncertain. The CDR3 spans 13 residues. Germline V gene data show CDR1 as DFQATT and CDR2 as SNEGSKA (reference sequence). The V end lost 3 bases, the J end lost 7 bases, and 15 bases lay between the germline ends. CDR3 residues: CSASAEGVTGYTF. CDR3 coding DNA: TGCAGTGCTAGTGCCGAAGGCGTGACTGGCTACACCTTC.

This clonotype was recorded at least ten times. This chain connects TRBV7-2 to TRBJ2-2; no reliable D call. V lost 2 bases to trimming and J lost 0 bases, with 13 bases between them. The CDR3 consists of 17 residues. CDR1 is SGHTA, CDR2 FQGNSA, per germline. The chain's CDR3 is CASSLIPPAANTGELFF. The DNA for the CDR3 is TGTGCCAGCAGCTTAATCCCCCCAGCCGCGAACACCGGGGAGCTGTTTTTT.

V is TRBV7-2 and J is TRBJ2-5; D is possibly TRBD2 (6 bases). Germline CDR1 is SGHTA and CDR2 is FQGNSA. V was pared by 4 bases and J by 3 bases, with 15 bases between. The CDR3 is made up of 15 amino acids. This CDR3 reads CASSSLRDSEETQYF. As DNA, the CDR3 is TGTGCCAGCAGCTCCCTCCGGGACTCAGAAGAGACCCAGTACTTC.

Worth noting for this clonotype: One end of the junction is discordant with germline, which a read error may explain. This chain connects TRBV20-1 to TRBJ1-3; no firm D call. Germline V gene lookup returns CDR1 DFQATT and CDR2 SNEGSKA (reference sequence). CDR3 length: 15 residues. The CDR3 DNA reads as TGCAGTGCTAGTCGGTCTGGTGGGTCTGGAAACACCACATATTTT. This codes for CSASRSGGSGNTTYF.

This clonotype was observed many times. The chain uses TRBV20-1 and TRBJ1-1; the D is unclear. The CDR3 has 15 residues. CDR1 is DFQATT, CDR2 SNEGSKA, per germline (reference sequence). V lost 0 bases and J 2 bases, leaving 13 bases between the germline ends. The CDR3 spells CSARDLAPGNTEAFF. The CDR3 DNA is TGCAGTGCTAGAGATCTTGCCCCCGGTAACACTGAAGCTTTCTTT.

This clonotype occurred many times. The rearrangement links TRBV12-3 or TRBV12-4 to TRBJ2-5, with D possibly matching TRBD1 (6 bases). Trimming left V 6 bases short and J 3 bases short, with 14 bases between. The CDR3 extends over 14 amino acids. CDR3 nucleotides: TGTGCCAGCAGACCAACAGGGAAGAAAGAGACCCAGTACTTC. Its protein product is CASRPTGKKETQYF.

This clonotype came up many times. The chain combines TRBV20-1 with TRBJ1-2; 7 nucleotides line up with TRBD1. CDR1 and CDR2 from the germline V gene are DFQATT and SNEGSKA (reference sequence). V shed 2 bases, J shed 4 bases, and the junction held 7 bases outside the gene matches. The CDR3 has 14 amino acids. In nucleotides, the CDR3 is TGCAGTGCTAGACAGACAGGGCCCATCTATGGCTACACCTTC. It translates to CSARQTGPIYGYTF.

This clonotype has a count of ten or more. The rearrangement joins TRBV12-3 or TRBV12-4 to TRBJ2-3; 11 bases are shared with TRBD2. With V trimmed by 8 bases and J by 5 bases, 6 bases remained unmatched. The CDR3 loop spans 14 amino acids. CDR3 loop: CASQLAGVGDTQYF. CDR3 in DNA: TGTGCCAGCCAACTAGCGGGAGTTGGAGATACGCAGTATTTT.

This clonotype was seen only once. The chain has TRBV12-3 or TRBV12-4 and TRBJ2-1; 7 bases align to TRBD2. V gave up 6 bases and J gave up 4 bases; unmatched junction bases: 9. The CDR3 spans 15 residues. The CDR3 nucleotides are TGTGCCAGCAGCGACCAGCGGGACTGGTACAATGAGCAGTTCTTC. It yields the protein CASSDQRDWYNEQFF.

This clonotype was observed at least ten times. The V call is TRBV28, the J call TRBJ2-3; D gene uncertain. V was cut by 6 bases and J by 3 bases, with 7 bases left in between. Germline V gene data show CDR1 as MDHEN and CDR2 as SYDVKM. The CDR3 has 12 amino acids. Here the CDR3 reads CASRPSTDTQYF. The CDR3 DNA reads TGTGCCAGCAGACCCTCAACAGATACGCAGTATTTT.

The table lists this clonotype with many counts. The J gene is TRBJ2-3, the V gene TRBV6-1; D is possibly TRBD1 (5 bases). V lost 1 base, J lost 10 bases, and 18 bases lay in between. This CDR3 is built from 15 residues. Germline loops: CDR1 MNHNS, CDR2 SASEGT. The CDR3 spells CASSEEGRVFDAQYF. The CDR3 coding sequence is TGTGCCAGCAGTGAAGAGGGCAGGGTATTTGATGCGCAGTATTTT.

This clonotype has at least ten counts. This chain links TRBV5-1 with TRBJ2-7, with D hard to call. Deletions cut 7 bases from V and 3 bases from J, with 14 bases between. Germline V gene sequence: CDR1 SGHRS, CDR2 YFSETQ. The CDR3 extends over 13 amino acids. The CDR3 loop reads CASAPTANYEQYF. The CDR3 region has the DNA TGCGCCAGCGCACCAACTGCAAACTACGAGCAGTACTTC.

J is TRBJ1-2 and V is TRBV7-9; no firm D call. V lost 6 bases, J lost 3 bases, and 8 bases lay in between. The CDR3 covers 12 residues. Germline CDR1 and CDR2: SEHNR and FQNEAQ (reference sequence). The CDR3 DNA is TGTGCCAGCAGTCAGACGGACTATGGCTACACCTTC. Amino acids: CASSQTDYGYTF.

The chain joins TRBV19 to TRBJ2-3; TRBD1 agrees at 7 bases. Germline values: CDR1 LNHDA, CDR2 SQIVND (reference sequence). This CDR3 contains 14 residues. V was pared by 3 bases and J by 4 bases, with 4 bases of the junction left unmatched. Here the CDR3 reads CASSIYTGADTQYF. CDR3 coding DNA: TGTGCCAGTAGTATCTACACAGGGGCAGATACGCAGTATTTT.

In this sample, this clonotype turned up many times. J is TRBJ1-2 and V is TRBV28; 9 bases match TRBD1. J was trimmed by 7 bases and V by 2 bases; bases with no gene match: 5. CDR1 MDHEN and CDR2 SYDVKM come from the germline V gene. The CDR3 is 14 residues long. As DNA, the CDR3 is TGTGCCAGCAGTTTACTCGGGACAGGGTTTGGCTACACCTTC. It is translated as CASSLLGTGFGYTF.

The chain combines TRBV5-1 with TRBJ2-3; D call uncertain. Germline CDR1 is SGHRS and CDR2 is YFSETQ. CDR3 length: 15 amino acids. Trimming took 2 bases from V and 0 from J, leaving 10 bases between them. The CDR3 is CASSFPQPSTDTQYF. The CDR3 coding sequence is TGCGCCAGCAGCTTTCCCCAGCCTAGCACAGATACGCAGTATTTT.

Note on this clonotype: This may stem from a read error, because a much larger clone lies one nucleotide away. The rearrangement uses TRBV4-3 and TRBJ2-2; D gene unclear. This CDR3 contains 14 residues. The V gene lost 0 bases and the J gene lost 9 bases, with 11 bases spanning the gap. CDR1 LGHNA and CDR2 YSLEER come from the germline V gene. The CDR3 loop is CASSQDTSSRELFF. The CDR3 DNA sequence: TGCGCCAGCAGCCAAGATACCAGCAGCCGGGAGCTGTTTTTT.